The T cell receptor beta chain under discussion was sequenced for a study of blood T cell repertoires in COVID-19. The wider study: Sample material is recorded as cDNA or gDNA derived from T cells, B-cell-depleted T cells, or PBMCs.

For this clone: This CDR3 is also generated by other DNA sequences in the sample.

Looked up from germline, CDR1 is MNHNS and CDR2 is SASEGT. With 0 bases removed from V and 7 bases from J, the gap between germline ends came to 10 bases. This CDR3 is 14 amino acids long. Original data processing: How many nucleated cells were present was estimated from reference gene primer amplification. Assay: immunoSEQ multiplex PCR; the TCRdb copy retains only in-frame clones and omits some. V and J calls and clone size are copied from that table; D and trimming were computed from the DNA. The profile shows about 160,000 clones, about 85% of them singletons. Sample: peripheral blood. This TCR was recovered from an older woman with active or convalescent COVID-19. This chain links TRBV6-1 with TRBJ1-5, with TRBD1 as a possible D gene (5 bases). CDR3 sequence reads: CASSEAGGAQPQHF. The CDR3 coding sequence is TGTGCCAGCAGTGAAGCGGGAGGGGCCCAGCCCCAGCATTTT.